Listed below are T cell receptor beta chains from one sample, sequenced in a study of cytomegalovirus exposure and HLA in healthy donors. The data were produced by immunoSEQ multiplex PCR, yet TCRdb's version contains in-frame clones alone and is incomplete. The data hold approximately 190,000 clones, with 81% observed a single time. The source material was PBMCs. The receptor source for this set is a man in his fifties or sixties in good health and CMV-seronegative. Both conserved end residues are part of each CDR3. The order of the fields is J gene, V gene, clone size, CDR3 protein. The size of a clone is reported for some rows only, either as once, few or many, or as a class for expanded clones.

TRBJ2-3 | TRBV4-3 | once | CASSQVVREDTQYF
TRBJ2-7 | TRBV11-2 | NA | CASSFEPGQTIYEQYF
TRBJ1-5 | TRBV7-9 | NA | CSSSSGGGNQPQHF
TRBJ1-3 | TRBV4-2 | NA | CASSQGTGDLNTIYF
TRBJ1-5 | TRBV7-2 | NA | CASSSAPRTVQHF
TRBJ2-1 | TRBV2 | once | CASRVRGGLNEQFF
TRBJ2-5 | TRBV7-8 | NA | CASSLVRLAGGKIGRETQYF
TRBJ2-7 | TRBV9 | NA | CASSVGGGGDEQYF
TRBJ2-7 | TRBV6-5 | few | CASSYSPGGYEQYF
TRBJ1-1 | TRBV6-5 | NA | CASSYGSRAFF
TRBJ2-5 | TRBV7-9 | NA | CSSSPWPNGETQYF
TRBJ2-3 | TRBV7-7 | NA | CASSALAGGLGTQYF
TRBJ1-1 | TRBV11-2 | NA | CASSPIDGRAGFSSEAFF
TRBJ2-2 | TRBV6-5 | NA | CASSSPPGVNTGELFF
TRBJ2-5 | TRBV6-5 | NA | CASSLGVVQETQYF
TRBJ1-1 | TRBV7-9 | NA | CASSHGTYEAFF
TRBJ1-2 | TRBV6-1 | NA | CASSESDRSNYGYTF
TRBJ1-6 | TRBV19 | NA | CASSATGGGGSPLHF
TRBJ1-5 | TRBV6-5 | NA | CASSYSRGGEQPQHF
TRBJ2-7 | TRBV5-4 | NA | CASSSRPGFYEQYF
TRBJ2-3 | TRBV27 | NA | CASRPSGGHTDTQYF
TRBJ1-2 | TRBV28 | NA | CASSLTGTAGYTF
TRBJ1-5 | TRBV6-1 | NA | CASSEGTGGNEPQHF
TRBJ2-1 | TRBV29-1 | once | CSVFRVEGQFF
TRBJ2-2 | TRBV7-2 | NA | CASSNPGQPNTGELFF
TRBJ2-1 | TRBV7-8 | NA | CASSILDSPYNEQFF
TRBJ2-7 | TRBV5-1 | few | CASSLDTTYEQYF
TRBJ2-6 | TRBV12-5 | NA | CASGLVSGKAGANVLTF
TRBJ1-1 | TRBV14 | NA | CASSQALGLGNTEAFF
TRBJ2-3 | TRBV29-1 | NA | CSVPGQGTDTQYF
TRBJ2-5 | TRBV4-2 | NA | CASSQGSLLETQYF
TRBJ1-2 | TRBV29-1 | NA | CSVESPWDSLYGYTF
TRBJ2-1 | TRBV9 | NA | CASSFGQGALDEQFF
TRBJ1-2 | TRBV6-5 | NA | CASSYRGSGYTF
TRBJ2-2 | TRBV4-3 | NA | CASSEDVIIPGELFF
TRBJ2-7 | TRBV29-1 | NA | CSVDWEVGEQYF
TRBJ2-7 | TRBV7-2 | NA | CASSGPGGRYEQYF
TRBJ1-2 | TRBV7-9 | NA | CASSLGENYGYTF
TRBJ2-2 | TRBV30 | NA | CAWITGGSITGELFF
TRBJ2-7 | TRBV7-9 | NA | CSSELADNRYEQYF
TRBJ1-3 | TRBV7-2 | NA | CASSLAAGNTIYF
TRBJ2-7 | TRBV7-2 | NA | CASSLGLAYEQYF
TRBJ1-2 | TRBV7-2 | once | CASSGNMGLYGYTF
TRBJ1-1 | TRBV4-1 | NA | CASSHGQVNTEAFF
TRBJ2-7 | TRBV19 | NA | CASSILPGPCEQYF
TRBJ2-7 | TRBV27 | few | CASSSGGRNEQYF
TRBJ1-2 | TRBV28 | NA | CASFGLRGYGYTF
TRBJ1-1 | TRBV9 | NA | CASSVASYTEAFF
TRBJ2-3 | TRBV19 | few | CATRGWGQGTDTQYF
TRBJ2-5 | TRBV2 | NA | CASERGGLETQYF
TRBJ2-4 | TRBV4-1 | NA | CASSHGLAGGRAKNIQYF
TRBJ1-1 | TRBV5-4 | NA | CASSWETGQAGEAFF
TRBJ2-5 | TRBV7-8 | few | CASSPHMGKEETQYF
TRBJ2-5 | TRBV7-8 | NA | CASSLGAQRGGPGETQYF
TRBJ2-3 | TRBV6-1 | NA | CASSEALSGGRTDTQYF
TRBJ1-4 | TRBV4-1 | NA | CASSRGFRNEKLFF
TRBJ1-5 | TRBV9 | NA | CASGGGASNQPQHF